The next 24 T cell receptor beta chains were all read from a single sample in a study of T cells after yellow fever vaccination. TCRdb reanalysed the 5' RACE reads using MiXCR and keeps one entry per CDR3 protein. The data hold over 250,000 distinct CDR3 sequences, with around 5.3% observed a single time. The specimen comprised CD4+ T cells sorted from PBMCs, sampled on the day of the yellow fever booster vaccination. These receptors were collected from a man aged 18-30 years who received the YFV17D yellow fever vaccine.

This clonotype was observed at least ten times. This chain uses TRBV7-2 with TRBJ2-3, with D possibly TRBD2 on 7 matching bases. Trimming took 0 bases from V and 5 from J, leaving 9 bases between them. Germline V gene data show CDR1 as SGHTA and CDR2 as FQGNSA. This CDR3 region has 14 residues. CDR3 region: CASSLAGGQDTQYF. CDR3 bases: TGTGCCAGCAGCTTAGCGGGGGGGCAAGATACGCAGTATTTT.

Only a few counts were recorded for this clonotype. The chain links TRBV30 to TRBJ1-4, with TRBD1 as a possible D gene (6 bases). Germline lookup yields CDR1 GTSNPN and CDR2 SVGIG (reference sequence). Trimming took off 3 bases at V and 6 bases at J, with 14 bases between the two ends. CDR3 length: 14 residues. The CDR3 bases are TGTGCCTGGAGGCGGGTGGGGGCTGATGAAAAACTGTTTTTT. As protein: CAWRRVGADEKLFF.

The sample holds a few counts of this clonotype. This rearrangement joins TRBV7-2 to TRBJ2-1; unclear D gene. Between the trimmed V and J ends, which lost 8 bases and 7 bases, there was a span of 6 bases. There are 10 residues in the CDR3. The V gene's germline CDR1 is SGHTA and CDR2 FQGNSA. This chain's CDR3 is CASLKNEQFF. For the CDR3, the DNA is TGTGCCAGCCTTAAAAATGAGCAGTTCTTC.

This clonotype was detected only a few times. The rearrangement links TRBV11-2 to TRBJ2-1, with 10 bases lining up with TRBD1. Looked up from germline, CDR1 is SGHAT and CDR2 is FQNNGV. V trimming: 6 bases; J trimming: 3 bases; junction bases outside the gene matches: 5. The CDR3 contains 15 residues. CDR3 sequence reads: CASRLRDRGYNEQFF. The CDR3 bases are TGTGCCAGCAGACTCCGGGACAGGGGCTACAATGAGCAGTTCTTC.

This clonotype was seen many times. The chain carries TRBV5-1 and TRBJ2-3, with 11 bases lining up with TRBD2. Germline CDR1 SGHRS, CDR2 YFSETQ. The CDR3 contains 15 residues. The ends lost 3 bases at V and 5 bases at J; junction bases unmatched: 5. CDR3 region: CASSYLSGGGDTQYF. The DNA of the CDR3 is TGCGCCAGCAGCTACCTTAGCGGGGGGGGAGATACGCAGTATTTT.

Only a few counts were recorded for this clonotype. CDR3 bases: TGCAGTGCTAGGGGACAGCTAGTAGATGAAAAACTGTTTTTT. The encoded protein is CSARGQLVDEKLFF. The V and J genes are TRBV20-1 and TRBJ1-4; TRBD1 matches 7 bases. The germline V gene has CDR1 DFQATT and CDR2 SNEGSKA (reference sequence). CDR3 length: 14 amino acids. Trimming cost V 3 bases and J 6 bases; bases outside gene matches: 7.

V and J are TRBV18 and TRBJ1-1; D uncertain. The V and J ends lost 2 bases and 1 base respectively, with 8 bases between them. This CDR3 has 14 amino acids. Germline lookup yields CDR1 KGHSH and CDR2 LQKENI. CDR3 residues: CASSPFRGNTEAFF. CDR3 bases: TGTGCCAGCTCACCATTTCGGGGGAACACTGAAGCTTTCTTT.

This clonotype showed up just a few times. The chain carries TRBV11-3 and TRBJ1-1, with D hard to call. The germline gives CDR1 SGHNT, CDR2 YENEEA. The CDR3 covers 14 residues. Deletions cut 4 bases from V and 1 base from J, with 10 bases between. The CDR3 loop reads CASSYSGENTEAFF. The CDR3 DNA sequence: TGTGCCAGCAGCTACTCAGGCGAGAACACTGAAGCTTTCTTT.

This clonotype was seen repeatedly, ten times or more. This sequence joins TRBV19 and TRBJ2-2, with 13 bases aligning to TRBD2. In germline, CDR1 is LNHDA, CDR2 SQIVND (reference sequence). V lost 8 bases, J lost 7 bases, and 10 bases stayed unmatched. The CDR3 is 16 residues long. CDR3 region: CASSRTSGGRVGELFF. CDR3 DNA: TGTGCCAGTTCGAGGACTAGCGGGGGTAGGGTCGGGGAGCTGTTTTTT. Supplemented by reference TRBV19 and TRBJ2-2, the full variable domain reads DGGITQSPKYLFRKEGQNVTLSCEQNLNHDAMYWYRQDPGQGLRLIYYSQIVNDFQKGDIAEGYSVSREKKESFPLTVTSAQKNPTAFYLCASSRTSGGRVGELFFGEGSRLTVL.

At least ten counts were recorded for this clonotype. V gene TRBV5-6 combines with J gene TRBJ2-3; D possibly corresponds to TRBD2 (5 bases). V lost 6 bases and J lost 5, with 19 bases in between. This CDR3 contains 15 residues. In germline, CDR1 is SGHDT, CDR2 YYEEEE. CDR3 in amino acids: CASIEGSRGVDTQYF. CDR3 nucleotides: TGTGCCAGCATAGAGGGTTCGAGAGGTGTAGATACGCAGTATTTT.

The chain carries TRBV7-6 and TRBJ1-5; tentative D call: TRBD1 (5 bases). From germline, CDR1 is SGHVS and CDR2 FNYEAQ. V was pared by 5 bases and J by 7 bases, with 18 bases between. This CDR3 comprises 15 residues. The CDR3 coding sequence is TGTGCCAGCAGCCCCGTTGGGGCGCGGGGGCAGCCCCAGCATTTT. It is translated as CASSPVGARGQPQHF.

The CDR3 is CASSFTGASFSYNEQFF. CDR3 coding DNA: TGTGCCAGCAGCTTTACAGGGGCCTCCTTTAGTTACAATGAGCAGTTCTTC. The chain is built from TRBV5-5 and TRBJ2-1; TRBD1 agrees at 7 bases. Germline V gives CDR1 SGHKS, CDR2 YYEKEE (reference sequence). CDR3 length: 17 residues. V was clipped by 2 bases and J by 4 bases; unmatched bases: 12.

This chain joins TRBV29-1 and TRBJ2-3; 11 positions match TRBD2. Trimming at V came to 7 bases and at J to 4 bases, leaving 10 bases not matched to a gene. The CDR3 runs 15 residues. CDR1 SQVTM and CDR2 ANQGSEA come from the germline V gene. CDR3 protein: CSAALGTSGPDTQYF. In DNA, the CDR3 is TGCAGCGCTGCGTTGGGGACTAGCGGACCAGATACGCAGTATTTT.

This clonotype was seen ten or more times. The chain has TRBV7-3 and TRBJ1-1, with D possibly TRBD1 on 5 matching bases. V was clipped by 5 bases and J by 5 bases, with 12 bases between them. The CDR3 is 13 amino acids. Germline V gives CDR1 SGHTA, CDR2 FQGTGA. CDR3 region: CASSLGAETEAFF. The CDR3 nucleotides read TGTGCCAGCAGCCTCGGGGCTGAAACTGAAGCTTTCTTT.

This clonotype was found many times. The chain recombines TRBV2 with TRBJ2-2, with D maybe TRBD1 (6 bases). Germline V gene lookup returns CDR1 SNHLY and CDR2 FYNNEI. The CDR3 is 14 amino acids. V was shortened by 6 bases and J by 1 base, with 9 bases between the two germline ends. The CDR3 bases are TGTGCCAGCAGGGGGGCCCTGAACACCGGGGAGCTGTTTTTT. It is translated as CASRGALNTGELFF. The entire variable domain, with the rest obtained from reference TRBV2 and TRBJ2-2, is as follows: EPEVTQTPSHQVTQMGQEVILRCVPISNHLYFYWYRQILGQKVEFLVSFYNNEISEKSEIFDDQFSVERPDGSNFTLKIRSTKLEDSAMYFCASRGALNTGELFFGEGSRLTVL.

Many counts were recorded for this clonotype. The CDR3 reads CASRKGGAGANVLTF. The CDR3 DNA reads as TGCGCCAGCAGGAAGGGGGGGGCTGGGGCCAACGTCCTGACTTTC. The V call is TRBV10-2, the J call TRBJ2-6; the D gene is possibly TRBD2 (7 bases). V lost 6 bases to trimming and J lost 2 bases, with 11 bases between them. CDR1 WSHSY and CDR2 SAAADI come from the germline V gene. The CDR3 spans 15 residues.

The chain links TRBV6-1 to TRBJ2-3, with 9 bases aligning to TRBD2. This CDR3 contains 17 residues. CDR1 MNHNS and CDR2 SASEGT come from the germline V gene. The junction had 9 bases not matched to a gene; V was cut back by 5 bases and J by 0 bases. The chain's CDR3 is CASSKSSGGASTDTQYF. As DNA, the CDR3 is TGTGCCAGCAGTAAAAGTAGCGGGGGCGCTAGCACAGATACGCAGTATTTT.

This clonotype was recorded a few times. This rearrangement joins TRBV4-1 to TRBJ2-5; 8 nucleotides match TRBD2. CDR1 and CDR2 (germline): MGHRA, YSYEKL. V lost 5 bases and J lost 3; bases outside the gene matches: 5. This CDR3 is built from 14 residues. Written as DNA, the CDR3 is TGCGCCAGCAGCAGAGCGGGGGTTGAAGAGACCCAGTACTTC. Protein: CASSRAGVEETQYF.

CDR3 sequence: CASRGLAGGASSYNEQFF. The CDR3 region has the DNA TGTGCCAGCAGGGGACTAGCGGGGGGCGCGAGCTCCTACAATGAGCAGTTCTTC. The chain recombines TRBV12-3 or TRBV12-4 with TRBJ2-1; TRBD2 matches at 15 bases. CDR3 length: 18 amino acids. The ends lost 6 bases at V and 0 bases at J; junction bases unmatched: 6.

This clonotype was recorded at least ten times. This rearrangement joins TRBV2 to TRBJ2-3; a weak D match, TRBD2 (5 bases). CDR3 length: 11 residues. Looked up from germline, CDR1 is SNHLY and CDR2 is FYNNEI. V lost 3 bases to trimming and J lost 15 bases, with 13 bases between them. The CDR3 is CASSDAGAPYF. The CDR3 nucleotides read TGTGCCAGCAGTGATGCGGGTGCCCCCTATTTT.

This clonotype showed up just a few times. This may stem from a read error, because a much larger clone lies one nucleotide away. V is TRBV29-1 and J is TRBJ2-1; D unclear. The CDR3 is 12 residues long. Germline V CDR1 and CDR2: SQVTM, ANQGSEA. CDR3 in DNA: TGCGGCGTTGAAATAGGCTACAATGAGCAGTTCTTC. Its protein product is CGVEIGYNEQFF.

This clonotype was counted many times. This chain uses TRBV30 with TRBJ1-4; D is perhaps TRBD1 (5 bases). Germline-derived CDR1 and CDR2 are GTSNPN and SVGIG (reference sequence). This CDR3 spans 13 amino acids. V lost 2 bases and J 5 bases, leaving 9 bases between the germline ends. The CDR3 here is CAWSRQRNEKLFF. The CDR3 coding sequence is TGTGCCTGGAGTAGACAGCGAAATGAAAAACTGTTTTTT.

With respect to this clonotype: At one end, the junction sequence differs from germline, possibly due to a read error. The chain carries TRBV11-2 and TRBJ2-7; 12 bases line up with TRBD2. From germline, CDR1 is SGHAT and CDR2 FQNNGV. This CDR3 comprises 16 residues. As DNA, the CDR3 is TGTGCCAGCAGCGTAGAACTAGCGGGGGGCTCCTACGAGCAGTACTTC. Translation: CASSVELAGGSYEQYF.

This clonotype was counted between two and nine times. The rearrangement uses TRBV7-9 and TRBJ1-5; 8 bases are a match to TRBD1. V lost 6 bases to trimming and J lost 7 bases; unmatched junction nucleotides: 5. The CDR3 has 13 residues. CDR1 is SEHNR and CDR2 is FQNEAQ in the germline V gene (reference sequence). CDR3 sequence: CASRTGVGQPQHF. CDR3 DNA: TGTGCCAGCAGGACAGGGGTGGGACAGCCCCAGCATTTT.